The 19 T cell receptor beta chains below come from one sample, sequenced in a study of PD-L1 blockade in urothelial cancer. TCRdb's copy holds only in-frame clones and misses some; the assay was immunoSEQ multiplex PCR. The sample includes roughly 26,000 clones, around nine tenths of them seen just once. Source: PBMCs, taken around atezolizumab (anti-PD-L1) treatment. The receptors here all came from a man between 50 and 59 years old with urothelial cancer.

This chain joins TRBV5-1 and TRBJ2-5, with TRBD1 matching 8 bases. The J segment lost 5 bases and the V segment lost 3 bases, leaving 6 bases of the junction unmatched. Germline CDR1 reads SGHRS; CDR2 reads YFSETQ. This CDR3 comprises 14 residues. CDR3 DNA sequence: TGCGCCAGCAGCTCCGGACAGGGCGGGGAGACCCAGTACTTC. This gives the protein CASSSGQGGETQYF.

The rearrangement links TRBV19 to TRBJ1-4, with D maybe TRBD1 (5 bases). The CDR3 totals 14 residues. The germline gives CDR1 LNHDA, CDR2 SQIVND (reference sequence). Trimming cost V 4 bases and J 3 bases, with 9 bases left between them. The CDR3 nucleotides are TGTGCCAGTAGTACCGGACAAGCTAATGAAAAACTGTTTTTT. Its translation is CASSTGQANEKLFF.

The chain carries TRBV27 and TRBJ1-1; 7 bases agree with TRBD1. This CDR3 has 14 residues. Germline V lookup: CDR1 MNHEY, CDR2 SMNVEV (reference sequence). The trim removed 10 bases at V and 1 base at J, leaving 9 bases unmatched. CDR3 sequence (DNA): TGTGCCACCAGGTTGGGACAGCAGAACACTGAAGCTTTCTTT. As protein: CATRLGQQNTEAFF.

This chain joins TRBV15 and TRBJ2-3; D perhaps matches TRBD1 (6 bases). The V end was cut by 0 bases, the J end by 5 bases, with 9 bases between. The CDR3 is 14 residues long. Germline CDR1 reads LNHNV; CDR2 reads YYDKDF (reference sequence). This CDR3 is CATSREQGIDTQYF. Here the CDR3 DNA reads TGTGCCACCAGCAGAGAACAGGGTATAGATACGCAGTATTTT.

The chain couples TRBV6-5 to TRBJ2-7; the match to TRBD1 covers 8 bases. V lost 5 bases and J lost 9; bases outside the gene matches: 12. The CDR3 sequence is 14 residues long. The germline CDR1 and CDR2 sequences are MNHEY and SVGAGI. CDR3 sequence: CASSPPGTGIGQYF. In nucleotides, the CDR3 is TGTGCCAGCAGTCCCCCCGGGACAGGTATCGGGCAGTACTTC.

The V gene is TRBV7-2, the J gene TRBJ2-1; D possibly corresponds to TRBD2 (6 bases). The V end was cut by 5 bases, the J end by 0 bases, with 11 bases between. Germline V gene lookup returns CDR1 SGHTA and CDR2 FQGNSA. This CDR3 has 15 residues. In DNA form, the CDR3 reads TGTGCCAGCAGCCCCTATAGCGGCTCCTACAATGAGCAGTTCTTC. The encoded protein is CASSPYSGSYNEQFF.

The chain combines TRBV28 with TRBJ2-1; TRBD2 agrees at 11 bases. V lost 2 bases to trimming and J lost 1 base; unmatched junction nucleotides: 10. CDR3 length equals 19 residues. The germline V gene has CDR1 MDHEN and CDR2 SYDVKM. The CDR3 spells CASSLTSGRRGGSYNEQFF. CDR3 DNA: TGTGCCAGCAGTTTAACTAGCGGGAGAAGGGGTGGATCCTACAATGAGCAGTTCTTC.

In DNA form, the CDR3 reads TGTGCCACCAGCAGAGATATTGGGGCAGGGGGATACAATGAGCAGTTCTTC. It translates to CATSRDIGAGGYNEQFF. J is TRBJ2-1 and V is TRBV15, with 7 bases aligning to TRBD1. Losses at the gene ends were 0 bases for V and 4 bases for J; bases not matched to a gene: 9. The germline V gene has CDR1 LNHNV and CDR2 YYDKDF (reference sequence). The CDR3 length is 17 residues.

The CDR3 bases are TGTGCCAGCAGCTTTGGGACTAGCGGGAGTGTAAATACGCAGTATTTT. Translating gives CASSFGTSGSVNTQYF. The gene calls are TRBV11-3 and TRBJ2-3, with 14 bases fitting TRBD2. Germline V gene lookup returns CDR1 SGHNT and CDR2 YENEEA. CDR3 size: 16 residues. J gave up 7 bases and V 3 bases, and 6 bases lay outside the gene matches.

The chain uses TRBV6-5 and TRBJ2-2; TRBD1 is a possible D gene (6 bases). Germline CDR1 reads MNHEY; CDR2 reads SVGAGI. The length of the CDR3 is 15 residues. Trimming pared 6 bases from V and 4 bases from J, leaving 15 bases between. DNA of the CDR3: TGTGCCAGCAGCACCGGACAGAGACTCACCGGGGAGCTGTTTTTT. Its translation is CASSTGQRLTGELFF.

The J gene is TRBJ2-5, the V gene TRBV7-9; D remains unclear. This CDR3 is built from 15 residues. Germline CDR1 is SEHNR and CDR2 is FQNEAQ (reference sequence). The germline V and J ends were trimmed by 4 bases and 0 bases, with 12 bases remaining between them. In DNA form, the CDR3 reads TGTGCCAGCAGCTACCCGCGGTACGACCAAGAGACCCAGTACTTC. Its translation: CASSYPRYDQETQYF.

This rearrangement joins TRBV4-1 to TRBJ1-2; 7 positions match TRBD1. J lost 4 bases, V lost 1 base, and 9 bases had no gene match. CDR1 and CDR2 (germline): MGHRA, YSYEKL. The CDR3 covers 16 residues. CDR3 DNA sequence: TGCGCCAGCAGCCAAGCCGCTGACAGGGTGAGCTATGGCTACACCTTC. Its translation is CASSQAADRVSYGYTF.

The rearrangement links TRBV6-5 to TRBJ2-7, with 10 bases fitting TRBD2. The CDR3 has 16 amino acids. The J segment lost 0 bases and the V segment lost 2 bases, leaving 4 bases of the junction unmatched. In germline, CDR1 is MNHEY, CDR2 SVGAGI. The CDR3 loop is CASSYTPSGSSYEQYF. DNA for the CDR3: TGTGCCAGCAGTTACACACCTAGCGGGAGCTCCTACGAGCAGTACTTC.

V usage is TRBV18 and J usage is TRBJ2-7; 9 bases agree with TRBD1. The CDR3 has 17 residues. Germline-derived CDR1 and CDR2 are KGHSH and LQKENI. Losses at the gene ends were 0 bases for V and 3 bases for J; bases not matched to a gene: 9. The chain's CDR3 is CASSPPMSGTGYYEQYF. In nucleotides, the CDR3 is TGTGCCAGCTCACCACCGATGTCGGGGACAGGGTACTACGAGCAGTACTTC.

This chain connects TRBV18 to TRBJ1-2; tentative D call: TRBD1 (6 bases). CDR1 and CDR2 from the germline V gene are KGHSH and LQKENI. V was pared by 4 bases and J by 3 bases, with 15 bases between. This CDR3 is 15 amino acids long. CDR3 sequence reads: CASSRLGGTDYGYTF. In DNA form, the CDR3 reads TGTGCCAGCTCACGCCTAGGGGGAACTGACTATGGCTACACCTTC.

The rearrangement links TRBV4-2 to TRBJ2-7, with 8 bases that match TRBD2. Germline CDR1 LGHNA, CDR2 YNFKEQ. V was clipped by 3 bases and J by 2 bases; unmatched bases: 6. The CDR3 spans 15 residues. CDR3 DNA: TGTGCCAGCAGCCACGGCGGGGGGACCGCCTACGAGCAGTACTTC. As protein: CASSHGGGTAYEQYF.

The J gene is TRBJ2-3, the V gene TRBV7-2; the D gene is possibly TRBD2 (7 bases). Trimming cost V 8 bases and J 2 bases, with 26 bases left between them. CDR3 length: 18 residues. Germline loops: CDR1 SGHTA, CDR2 FQGNSA. CDR3 DNA sequence: TGTGCCAGCTGGCTCCGTCTGGGCGGGGGCCCAAACACAGATACGCAGTATTTT. This sequence encodes CASWLRLGGGPNTDTQYF.

The gene calls are TRBV5-4 and TRBJ2-5; 7 positions agree with TRBD2. CDR3 length: 14 amino acids. Germline CDR1 is SGHNT and CDR2 is YYREEE (reference sequence). V dropped 1 base and J dropped 4; count of bases not matched to a gene: 4. The chain's CDR3 is CASSLTSAPETQYF. The CDR3 DNA is TGTGCCAGCAGCTTGACTAGCGCCCCAGAGACCCAGTACTTC.

The CDR3 region is CASSVDRSNQPQHF. The CDR3 region has the DNA TGTGCCAGTAGTGTCGACAGATCCAATCAGCCCCAGCATTTT. This rearrangement joins TRBV19 to TRBJ1-5, with D possibly TRBD1 on 5 matching bases. Per the germline V gene, CDR1 is LNHDA and CDR2 is SQIVND (reference sequence). Trimming pared 5 bases from V and 3 bases from J, leaving 11 bases between. The CDR3 has 14 residues.